This T cell receptor (beta chain) was captured in a study of cytomegalovirus exposure and HLA in healthy donors (dated by TCRdb to 2016 to 2017). With respect to the entire study: According to an earlier analysis of 587 of the donors, about 190 million T cells yielded some 120 million unique TCR beta sequences and 250 to 350 Gb of sequence data. Along with the approximately 650-subject first cohort, a separate validation cohort of roughly 110 different subjects was used. The study aimed to test whether cataloging public T cell receptors could reveal signatures of past pathogen exposure. All discovery cohort repertoires had been generated using a single sequencing platform. The T cell repertoires of 666 subjects were profiled by immunosequencing and related to cytomegalovirus serostatus. HLA typing included class I and class II loci at four-digit resolution. Around 320 gigabases of sequencing data and 78 million or so unique TCR sequences were included in an early release covering about 600 HLA-typed donors. Across 300 to 400 genotyped donors of the cohort, an average of about 250,000 unique TCR beta nucleotide sequences per donor were sequenced, and approximately 17% of those sequences were non-productive. Roughly 5 DR-DQ haplotypes were handled as single units for association and clustering because linkage in the cohort was strong. Donor age, sex, ethnicity and CMV serostatus were compiled alongside the repertoire data. To decide whether each TCR beta V gene segment behaved as functional or pseudogenic, an earlier analysis of some 580 of the donors relied on high-throughput TCR beta sequencing. Typing coverage varied by locus: about 629-640 donors for A, B, C, DRB1 and DQB1; about 520 for DQA1; nearly 610 for DPA1; approximately 490 for DPB1. A later analysis re-analyzed previously published TCR beta repertoires from roughly 600 donors and added high-resolution HLA genotyping to study TCR occurrence patterns. High-throughput TCR immunosequencing, statistical association of individual TCRs with disease status, and machine learning were combined to predict cytomegalovirus infection status. In a later genetic analysis, genome-wide SNP genotypes for about three fifths of the roughly 670 donors were used, and that subset was treated as a discovery cohort. Of the roughly 400 genotyped donors, 65% to 90% fell in the genetic ancestry cluster associated with self-reported Caucasian donors. The later analysis used no new phenotypic data to find candidate immune exposures, relying instead on TCR beta sequences and their occurrence across donors.

Cut back by 7 bases and 6 bases, the V and J ends lie 15 bases apart. Counted from cysteine to phenylalanine, this CDR3 has 13 amino acids. The only DNA kept is the CDR3, 39 bases in frame from the first base. The germline V gene supplies CDR1 MDHEN and CDR2 SYDVKM. Library creation used the immunoSEQ multiplex PCR assay. The multiplex PCR relied on a mix of 60 forward primers for TCR Vbeta segments and 13 reverse primers for TCR Jbeta segments. The CDR3 region of rearranged TCR beta genes was amplified from genomic DNA by a multiplex PCR assay. The Illumina HiSeq System was used to sequence the amplified TCR beta libraries as 87-base-pair reads. Per the authors' processing: A later analysis counted about 80 million unique TCR beta chains across the 666 repertoires, and 9.5 million to 11 million of these chains were shared by at least two donors. A nearest-neighbor algorithm error-corrected the raw reads and collapsed the reads into unique sequences, merging closely related sequences to remove PCR and sequencing errors. V, D and J gene segments were assigned by aligning CDR3 sequences to IMGT reference sequences. For a sequence to be retained, a match of at least six nucleotides was required to both a V gene segment and a J gene segment. A rearrangement was called productive if the CDR3 had no stop codons and remained in frame with V and J, and every other rearrangement was called non-productive. CDR3 was defined by IMGT convention, running from the second conserved V-encoded cysteine to the conserved J-encoded phenylalanine. The earlier analysis of 587 of the donors excluded sequences that lacked an unambiguous match to a single V gene segment. In an earlier analysis of approximately 590 of the donors, a V segment was called functional when productive rearrangements were above 56.7%, and segregating when the standard deviation between donors exceeded 5%. A statistical classification framework was built for diagnosing cytomegalovirus status from the catalog of TCR beta chain sequences. In a later analysis, V and J genes were assigned by comparing TCR nucleotide sequences against IMGT/GENE-DB human TR gene sequences. Using the TCRdist pipeline, a later analysis assigned CDR3 sequences along with most-parsimonious VDJ recombination scenarios. A later analysis defined each TCR beta chain by its CDR3 amino acid sequence plus V-gene family, and excluded reads lacking a unique V-gene family. To address suspected cross-contamination and a sequencing artifact, a later analysis removed a few hundred highly shared, low-generation-probability nucleotide sequences. For each public chain, a later analysis derived a clonal expansion index from normalized ranks of inferred template counts within each repertoire. In a later analysis, generation probabilities were computed with a VDJ recombination model fitted to out-of-frame rearrangements, and the resulting probabilities were checked against IGoR. In a later analysis, hypergeometric tests were used to score TCR-TCR, TCR-HLA and TCR-CMV co-occurrence, with a repertoire-size bias correction applied to TCR pairs. In a later analysis, false discovery rates were estimated by permuting HLA or CMV assignments 20 times. A later analysis grouped co-occurring TCRs with DBSCAN, adding TCRdist sequence similarity when clustering within HLA-allele-positive subsets. Repertoires with fewer than 30,000 or more than 120,000 public chains were left out of co-occurrence clustering, as were a few repertoires with anomalous nucleotide sharing. TCRdb took over this immuneACCESS table, retaining in-frame rearrangements with V and J assigned. Such tables are incomplete; in checked studies, under half of the missing clones stem from an unresolved V gene, and the remainder is unexplained. V, J and clone size were drawn from that table, and D and trimming were deduced from the DNA. In all, the sample holds roughly 200,000 clones, and 80% to 85% of those were seen once. The ten largest clones take up more than 1.5% of the sample.

Results the study describes overall, beyond this receptor: In a later analysis, most CMV-associated TCR beta chains were found to appear HLA-restricted, with HLA associations seemingly driven largely by CMV exposure. Roughly uniform sequencing depth across donors was assumed in presence/absence analyses, although this assumption may not hold. HLA typing was unavailable for some donors at each locus, so association tests used only the typed subset. In an earlier analysis of about 540 of the donors, most TCR beta V segments were observed in productive rearrangements about 87% or about 30% of the time, broadly matching IMGT annotations. The earlier analysis of 587 of the donors excluded about 16 rarely observed V segments, including chromosome 9 orphons, because counts were too low. The authors suggested that the approach could potentially be extended to other disease states and immunological phenotypes. For the cohort, immune exposure information was limited to CMV serostatus. A later analysis found that HLA-associated TCR beta chains were more clonally expanded and had lower generation probabilities than equally common non-associated chains. In vitro tests confirmed that a few of the cytomegalovirus-associated TCR beta chains recognize cytomegalovirus antigens. In this cohort, only TCR beta chains were sequenced, and detectable features were limited by the absence of alpha or paired-chain data. Cytomegalovirus status was reported to be diagnosed by the classifier with high specificity and sensitivity in both the original and validation cohorts. Because the 87-base-pair reads could not distinguish some IMGT-functional V segments, including TRBV6-2 and TRBV6-3, those segments were excluded. Linkage disequilibrium might explain the correlated functional status among segregating V segments, but an unknown experimental factor could not be excluded. A group of highly shared sequence variants was considered likely to be a technical artifact of the sequencing pipeline. A later analysis found that TCR association rates varied across HLA loci, with DRB1 alleles showing the most associated TCRs and HLA-C alleles the fewest. A later analysis reported that several top co-occurrence clusters appeared linked to parvovirus B19, influenza, CMV and Epstein-Barr virus. While some public TCRs were present in many individuals, most TCR sequences turned up only very rarely across donors. An association between a missense DCLRE1C variant and V-gene and J-gene trimming of TCR beta chains was found in a later genetic analysis and replicated in an independent cohort. At a false discovery rate of 0.05, a later analysis linked 16,951 TCR beta sequences to specific HLA alleles. When HLA alleles, especially DR and DQ, strongly co-occurred, attributing TCR associations to individual alleles was difficult. Compared with the roughly 700-donor mean, donors in an Asian-associated ancestry cluster had fewer N-insertions in productive TCRs, according to a later genetic analysis. A further reported finding was that TCR beta sequences accurately predicted the HLA-A and HLA-B alleles for most subjects in the first cohort. The study gave a list of 150 to 200 TCR beta chains associated with cytomegalovirus.

The cohort comprised some 680 healthy bone marrow donors. All cohort members were sampled while nominally healthy, although unrecorded immune exposures were likely present. The donor was CMV seronegative and belonged to the group of 352 seronegative cohort members. Every donor gave a peripheral blood sample, and the peripheral blood mononuclear cells from that sample were used for TCR beta sequencing. Genomic DNA was extracted from the blood cell samples with the Qiagen DNeasy Blood Extraction Kit. About this clone: Its specific antigen is unknown. Base qualities are not recorded, but no much larger clone differs from it by a single base.

The rearrangement combines TRBV28 with TRBJ1-2; the D gene is perhaps TRBD1, from 5 matching bases. The sample was PBMCs. The TCR originated in a man aged 50 to 59 in good health and CMV-seronegative. CDR3 region: CASTIRGSHGYTF. The nucleotides are TGTGCCAGCACCATCCGGGGGTCCCATGGCTACACCTTC.